This T cell receptor beta chain is drawn from a study of T-cell memory formation after mild COVID-19. For the study at large: Clusters were largely donor specific.

In its sample, this clonotype was seen a few times. Its antigen is undetermined. Each CDR3 protein is one row after TCRdb ran MiXCR on the 5' RACE reads. The sample yields about 340,000 distinct CDR3 sequences, approximately 13% seen once. Study observations and caveats: Clones contracting over day 15 to 85 were CD4/CD8 balanced, with later expanders leaning CD4+. Researchers report contracting CD4+ clones mostly in CM and EM, with CD8+ clones in EMRA. Pre-infection memory carried some responding clones, suggesting that cross-reactive memory joined.

Germline V gene sequence: CDR1 SGHVS, CDR2 FNYEAQ. This CDR3 has 16 residues. The V segment lost 3 bases and the J segment 4 bases; nucleotides outside the gene matches: 10. The rearrangement uses TRBV7-6 and TRBJ1-2; 8 bases align to TRBD1. The source of this sequence is a young man who had mild COVID-19 (a few samples of this study predate the infection). Cell type and time point are not known. Material: PBMCs or a T cell subset sorted from them (not recorded which). The CDR3 nucleotides are TGTGCCAGCAGCTTCTCGGACAGGGCCAACGGCTATGGCTACACCTTC. Translation gives CASSFSDRANGYGYTF.